This is a list of T cell receptor beta chains from one sample in a study of shared clonotypes between healthy human individuals. Some clones are missing from TCRdb's copy, which holds only in-frame ones; the method was immunoSEQ multiplex PCR. The sample includes about 2.2 million clones, roughly 95% of them seen just once. The sample was naive CD8+ T cells from PBMCs. Receptors were obtained from a man aged 18 to 29 in good health. Some clones in this sample may be carry-over from other donors' samples. CDR3s include the opening cysteine and the closing phenylalanine or tryptophan. A D gene is named only where the DNA matches it firmly. Where a row states a size, it is once, few, many or the class of an expanded clone; other rows omit it.

j_gene	v_gene	d_gene	abundance	CDR3nt	CDR3aa
TRBJ2-7	TRBV30	NA	NA	TGTGCCTGGAGTAGGGGTGGCAGGGACGAGCAGTACTTC	CAWSRGGRDEQYF
TRBJ2-1	TRBV9	NA	NA	TGTGCCAGCAGCGTCGACGACAGGGAGGTGTTCTTC	CASSVDDREVFF
TRBJ1-3	TRBV6-5	NA	NA	TGTGCCAGCAGTTACGGGGGGCGAAACACCATATATTTT	CASSYGGRNTIYF
TRBJ1-3	TRBV4-3	NA	once	TGCGCCAGCAGCCAGCAACAGGGCTCTGGAAACACCATATATTTT	CASSQQQGSGNTIYF
TRBJ1-1	TRBV4-3	NA	NA	TGCGCCAGCAGCCAAGTTGAAGGGAACACTGAAGCTTTCTTT	CASSQVEGNTEAFF
TRBJ2-3	TRBV5-5	NA	NA	TGTGCCAGCAGCTTGGCGGCCCCTAGCACAGATACGCAGTATTTT	CASSLAAPSTDTQYF
TRBJ1-3	TRBV9	NA	once	TGTGCCAGCATGGGGGCTAGTGGAAACACCATATATTTT	CASMGASGNTIYF
TRBJ2-1	TRBV27	NA	NA	TGTGCCAGCAGCCCCCCGGCTACCAATGAGCAGTTCTTC	CASSPPATNEQFF
TRBJ2-1	TRBV4-2	NA	NA	TGTGCCAGCAGCCAGGGGGGGGCTAGGAGGGGCAATGAGCAGTTCTTC	CASSQGGARRGNEQFF
TRBJ2-5	TRBV4-1	NA	once	TGCGCCAGCAGCCAAGCTAGGGGTGGGGAGACCCAGTACTTC	CASSQARGGETQYF
TRBJ2-7	TRBV4-1	NA	NA	TGCGCCAGCAGCCAACTCCAGGTTTCCTACGAGCAGTACTTC	CASSQLQVSYEQYF
TRBJ2-5	TRBV27	NA	NA	TGTGCCAGCAGTTCGATACAGGGTACGTTGGAGACCCAGTACTTC	CASSSIQGTLETQYF
TRBJ2-7	TRBV5-4	NA	few	TGTGCCAGCAGCTCAACCTACGAGCAGTACTTC	CASSSTYEQYF
TRBJ2-7	TRBV29-1	NA	NA	TGCAGCGTGCGGCTCAGGGGGGCCTACGAGCAGTACTTC	CSVRLRGAYEQYF
TRBJ1-1	TRBV5-1	TRBD1	NA	TGCGCCAGCAGCACCGGACAGGGGTACACTGAAGCTTTCTTT	CASSTGQGYTEAFF
TRBJ2-1	TRBV11-2	TRBD2	NA	TGTGCCAGCAGCCCCGCCACTAGCGGGAGTTCATATGAGCAGTTCTTC	CASSPATSGSSYEQFF
TRBJ2-6	TRBV28	TRBD1	NA	TGTGCCAGCAAGGGCCTTAGGACAGGCAGAGGGGCCAACGTCCTGACTTTC	CASKGLRTGRGANVLTF
TRBJ2-1	TRBV7-9	NA	NA	TGTGCCAGCAGCTTAGAAGTTTGGTTCTTC	CASSLEVWFF